These 29 T cell receptor beta chains share one sample of origin, sequenced in a study of early T cells in non-severe SARS-CoV-2 infection. Each CDR3 protein is one row after TCRdb ran MiXCR on the 5' RACE reads. The data show 26,000 or so distinct CDR3 sequences, with more than 4.5% seen just once and 3% to 4.5% held by the top ten. Sequenced: whole blood. These receptors all come from an adult who was a healthcare worker with PCR-confirmed SARS-CoV-2 infection or an uninfected control (not recorded which).

In this sample, this clonotype turned up many times. The V and J genes are TRBV11-2 and TRBJ2-7; D is uncertain. The CDR3 totals 13 residues. V lost 3 bases, J lost 3 bases, and 9 bases lay in between. Germline V gene data show CDR1 as SGHAT and CDR2 as FQNNGV. The CDR3 region is CASSLEPYYEQYF. The CDR3, as DNA: TGTGCCAGCAGCTTGGAGCCCTACTACGAGCAGTACTTC.

The sample holds a few counts of this clonotype. The V call is TRBV21-1, the J call TRBJ1-6. TRBV21-1 constitutes a pseudogene. This CDR3 region has 12 residues. This chain's CDR3 is CARTDHNSPLHF. Written as DNA, the CDR3 is TGTGCCAGGACGGACCATAATTCACCCCTCCACTTT.

Sample share makes this clonotype medium-sized. This chain links TRBV10-1 with TRBJ1-2, with unresolved D. The V gene's germline CDR1 is WNHNN and CDR2 SYGVQD (reference sequence). This CDR3 is 14 amino acids long. The germline V and J ends were trimmed by 0 bases and 3 bases, with 8 bases remaining between them. The CDR3 protein is CASSESGRDYGYTF. The CDR3 coding sequence is TGCGCCAGCAGTGAGTCTGGCAGAGACTATGGCTACACCTTC.

The chain couples TRBV29-1 to TRBJ2-3; the match to TRBD2 covers 11 bases. The CDR3 contains 15 residues. The V segment lost 4 bases and the J segment 0 bases; nucleotides outside the gene matches: 3. Germline-derived CDR1 and CDR2 are SQVTM and ANQGSEA. The CDR3 region is CSVVLAGGSTDTQYF. The CDR3 DNA follows: TGCAGCGTTGTTCTAGCGGGGGGTAGCACAGATACGCAGTATTTT.

This clonotype was picked up many times. The rearrangement links TRBV20-1 to TRBJ1-2; possibly TRBD1 for D (5 bases). Germline V gives CDR1 DFQATT, CDR2 SNEGSKA (reference sequence). V lost 6 bases to trimming and J lost 8 bases, with 10 bases between them. This CDR3 has 10 residues. CDR3 sequence reads: CSAGTRGYTF. As DNA, the CDR3 is TGCAGTGCAGGGACTCGGGGCTACACCTTC.

In this sample, this clonotype turned up many times. This chain connects TRBV6-6 to TRBJ2-1; no clear D gene. V shed 2 bases and J shed 3 bases, with 8 bases lying between them. This CDR3 has 14 residues. From germline, CDR1 is MNHNY and CDR2 SVGAGI (reference sequence). This CDR3 is CASSYGLDYNEQFF. CDR3 bases: TGTGCCAGCAGTTACGGGCTGGACTACAATGAGCAGTTCTTC.

Many counts were recorded for this clonotype. The chain has TRBV7-7 and TRBJ2-5; 9 bases fit TRBD2. CDR1 is SSHAT and CDR2 is FNYEAQ in the germline V gene (reference sequence). The CDR3 sequence is 15 residues long. Trimming cost V 5 bases and J 4 bases; bases outside gene matches: 8. CDR3 region: CASSTRAGGTETQYF. The CDR3 nucleotides are TGTGCCAGCAGCACTCGTGCGGGGGGGACAGAGACCCAGTACTTC.

This clonotype has at least ten counts. The chain carries TRBV6-2 or TRBV6-3 and TRBJ2-2; D is unclear. The CDR3 contains 10 residues. The germline V and J ends were trimmed by 6 bases and 7 bases, with 3 bases remaining between them. CDR1 is MNHEY, CDR2 SVGEGT, per germline. CDR3 protein: CASRDGELFF. The CDR3 coding sequence is TGTGCCAGCAGAGACGGGGAGCTGTTTTTT.

The rearrangement uses TRBV29-1 and TRBJ2-1; D is ambiguous. The V gene lost 0 bases and the J gene lost 10 bases, with 13 bases spanning the gap. Germline CDR1 reads SQVTM; CDR2 reads ANQGSEA. The CDR3 is 13 residues long. The CDR3 DNA reads as TGCAGCGTTGAAGATCTCGACTTCCCGGAGCAGTTCTTC. This gives the protein CSVEDLDFPEQFF.

This clonotype was counted ten times or more. The V gene is TRBV12-5, the J gene TRBJ2-5; the match to TRBD1 covers 8 bases. This CDR3 is built from 16 residues. Germline assignment: CDR1 LGHNT and CDR2 FRNRAP. With V trimmed by 4 bases and J by 1 base, 8 bases remained unmatched. The CDR3 protein is CASGSSPTGGQETQYF. The DNA of the CDR3 is TGTGCTAGTGGTTCTTCCCCTACAGGGGGCCAAGAGACCCAGTACTTC.

This clonotype was recorded at least ten times. V gene TRBV11-2 combines with J gene TRBJ2-2, with TRBD2 matching 13 bases. This CDR3 comprises 17 residues. CDR1 and CDR2 from the germline V gene are SGHAT and FQNNGV. V lost 5 bases and J lost 4; bases outside the gene matches: 7. CDR3 coding DNA: TGTGCCAGCAGCGGGGGACTAGCGGGGCTTGGCACCGGGGAGCTGTTTTTT. Its protein is CASSGGLAGLGTGELFF.

This clonotype was observed at least ten times. The chain links TRBV6-6 to TRBJ2-3; 8 nucleotides agree with TRBD1. The V segment lost 5 bases and the J segment 1 base; nucleotides outside the gene matches: 8. The germline gives CDR1 MNHNY, CDR2 SVGAGI (reference sequence). CDR3 size: 16 residues. The CDR3 region has the DNA TGTGCCAGCAGTCCCAGGGGGCTAACCGGCACAGATACGCAGTATTTT. Protein: CASSPRGLTGTDTQYF.

This clonotype was seen only a few times. The chain links TRBV29-1 to TRBJ2-1; 10 nucleotides line up with TRBD1. This CDR3 is built from 12 residues. The germline gives CDR1 SQVTM, CDR2 ANQGSEA. After removal of 6 bases from V and 7 bases from J, the junction contained 3 bases not matched to a gene. Here the CDR3 DNA reads TGCAGCGTGCCGGGACAGGGGAATGAGCAGTTCTTC. Protein sequence: CSVPGQGNEQFF.

The table lists this clonotype with a few counts. The rearrangement links TRBV7-8 to TRBJ1-5; a possible D gene is TRBD1 (6 bases). The CDR3 is 15 amino acids. In germline, CDR1 is SGHVS, CDR2 FQNEAQ. The germline V and J ends were trimmed by 1 base and 5 bases, with 12 bases remaining between them. The CDR3 here is CASSLGWKGDQPQHF. CDR3 nucleotides: TGTGCCAGCAGCTTAGGATGGAAGGGGGATCAGCCCCAGCATTTT.

This clonotype was seen repeatedly, ten times or more. V and J are TRBV5-1 and TRBJ1-2, with D hard to call. Trimming removed 0 bases from V and 0 bases from J, with 9 bases in between. The CDR3 sequence is 15 residues long. The germline CDR1 and CDR2 sequences are SGHRS and YFSETQ. For the CDR3, the DNA is TGCGCCAGCAGCTTGGAGGGTCCCCCTAACTATGGCTACACCTTC. This sequence encodes CASSLEGPPNYGYTF.

This clonotype has a count of ten or more. V gene TRBV18 combines with J gene TRBJ2-5; D is undetermined. Germline CDR1 and CDR2: KGHSH and LQKENI. The CDR3 consists of 16 residues. The germline V and J ends were trimmed by 2 bases and 1 base, with 14 bases remaining between them. This CDR3 is CASSPGRTNTQETQYF. The CDR3 region has the DNA TGTGCCAGCTCACCAGGACGGACCAACACCCAAGAGACCCAGTACTTC.

This chain connects TRBV6-1 to TRBJ2-3; a possible D gene is TRBD2 (5 bases). Trimming stripped 6 bases from V and 5 bases from J, with 12 bases between. Germline V gene lookup returns CDR1 MNHNS and CDR2 SASEGT. The CDR3 consists of 13 residues. The CDR3 protein is CASRSVLGDTQYF. CDR3 DNA sequence: TGTGCCAGCAGGAGCGTACTAGGAGATACGCAGTATTTT.

This clonotype was seen at least ten times. The V gene is TRBV5-1, the J gene TRBJ2-5; D may be TRBD2 (6 bases). Per the germline V gene, CDR1 is SGHRS and CDR2 is YFSETQ. V shed 3 bases and J shed 5 bases, with 14 bases lying between them. CDR3 length equals 14 residues. CDR3 protein: CASSSTGGEETQYF. CDR3 nucleotides: TGCGCCAGCAGCTCGACCGGAGGGGAGGAGACCCAGTACTTC.

This clonotype showed up many times. The V call is TRBV12-3 or TRBV12-4, the J call TRBJ1-1, with D unresolved. Trimming cost V 8 bases and J 1 base, with 17 bases left between them. CDR3 length: 15 amino acids. CDR3 sequence reads: CASRSWLLKNTEAFF. The CDR3 DNA follows: TGTGCCAGCCGTTCCTGGTTATTAAAGAACACTGAAGCTTTCTTT.

This clonotype was seen at least ten times. The CDR3 reads CSARAGGFQPQHF. The CDR3 nucleotides are TGCAGTGCTAGAGCTGGGGGCTTTCAGCCCCAGCATTTT. V is TRBV20-1 and J is TRBJ1-5; tentative D call: TRBD1 (6 bases). The CDR3 covers 13 residues. V gave up 1 base and J gave up 6 bases, with 10 bases separating them. In germline, CDR1 is DFQATT, CDR2 SNEGSKA (reference sequence).

The rearrangement links TRBV6-5 to TRBJ1-1; D may be TRBD1 (5 bases). The germline V gene has CDR1 MNHEY and CDR2 SVGAGI. V lost 6 bases, J lost 1 base, and 12 bases lay in between. The CDR3 sequence is 14 residues long. The CDR3, as DNA: TGTGCCAGCAGGGACACAATTGGGAACACTGAAGCTTTCTTT. Translating gives CASRDTIGNTEAFF.

With respect to this clonotype: This may stem from a read error, because a much larger clone lies one nucleotide away. The CDR3 here is CNAPRTGSSYEQYF. The DNA of the CDR3 is TGCAATGCTCCCCGGACAGGGAGCTCCTACGAGCAGTACTTC. V gene TRBV20-1 combines with J gene TRBJ2-7, with 8 bases lining up with TRBD1. In germline, CDR1 is DFQATT, CDR2 SNEGSKA (reference sequence). This CDR3 spans 14 amino acids.

The sample holds many counts of this clonotype. J is TRBJ2-1 and V is TRBV5-1; D is possibly TRBD2 (6 bases). Germline V gives CDR1 SGHRS, CDR2 YFSETQ. V was pared by 4 bases and J by 7 bases, with 18 bases between. This CDR3 is 15 amino acids long. The CDR3 here is CASSPVIGGRNEQFF. The CDR3 DNA follows: TGCGCCAGCAGCCCCGTTATTGGGGGGAGGAATGAGCAGTTCTTC. The whole variable domain, filled in from reference TRBV5-1 and TRBJ2-1, reads KAGVTQTPRYLIKTRGQQVTLSCSPISGHRSVSWYQQTPGQGLQFLFEYFSETQRNKGNFPGRFSGRQFSNSRSEMNVSTLELGDSALYLCASSPVIGGRNEQFFGPGTRLTVL.

This clonotype is termed medium-sized (0.01 to 0.1%). The chain uses TRBV4-3 and TRBJ2-3; tentatively, D is TRBD1 (6 bases). Trimming took 9 bases from V and 2 from J, leaving 12 bases between them. The CDR3 length is 13 residues. CDR1 is LGHNA, CDR2 YSLEER, per germline. CDR3 bases: TGCGCCAGTGCCAGGGGAATCACAGATACGCAGTATTTT. It encodes CASARGITDTQYF.

This clonotype was counted ten times or more. The chain joins TRBV12-3 or TRBV12-4 to TRBJ1-3; possibly TRBD1 for D (5 bases). This CDR3 comprises 15 residues. V was cut by 8 bases and J by 0 bases, with 14 bases left in between. The CDR3 here is CASRRGANSGNTIYF. Written as DNA, the CDR3 is TGTGCCAGCCGCAGAGGGGCGAACTCTGGAAACACCATATATTTT.

At least ten counts were recorded for this clonotype. The genes are TRBV7-6 and TRBJ2-1; D is possibly TRBD1 or TRBD2 (5 bases each). The CDR3 has 13 amino acids. V lost 1 base and J 15 bases, leaving 16 bases between the germline ends. Germline assignment: CDR1 SGHVS and CDR2 FNYEAQ. CDR3 protein: CASSLGTGAQRFF. CDR3 nucleotides: TGTGCCAGCAGCTTAGGCACCGGGGCTCAGAGGTTCTTC.

Only a few counts were recorded for this clonotype. The chain carries TRBV27 and TRBJ2-7; a weak D match, TRBD1 (6 bases). This CDR3 has 14 amino acids. V was cut by 2 bases and J by 2 bases, with 10 bases left in between. CDR1 is MNHEY, CDR2 SMNVEV, per germline (reference sequence). The CDR3 DNA is TGTGCCAGCAGTTTAATAGACAGGACCTACGAGCAGTACTTC. Translated, it gives CASSLIDRTYEQYF.

The sample holds many counts of this clonotype. The rearrangement joins TRBV7-6 to TRBJ2-2, with D tentatively TRBD1 (5 bases). The germline V and J ends were trimmed by 8 bases and 1 base, with 8 bases remaining between them. The CDR3 is made up of 13 amino acids. Germline-derived CDR1 and CDR2 are SGHVS and FNYEAQ. The DNA of the CDR3 is TGTGCCAGCGAAGGGGAGAACACCGGGGAGCTGTTTTTT. Translating gives CASEGENTGELFF.

This clonotype was counted ten times or more. The chain has TRBV15 and TRBJ2-3, with 11 bases aligning to TRBD2. There are 14 residues in the CDR3. Germline lookup yields CDR1 LNHNV and CDR2 YYDKDF (reference sequence). J lost 15 bases, V lost 4 bases, and 12 bases had no gene match. Here the CDR3 DNA reads TGTGCCACCAGCATCCGACTAGCGGGGAGCCCACACTATTTT. Protein product: CATSIRLAGSPHYF.